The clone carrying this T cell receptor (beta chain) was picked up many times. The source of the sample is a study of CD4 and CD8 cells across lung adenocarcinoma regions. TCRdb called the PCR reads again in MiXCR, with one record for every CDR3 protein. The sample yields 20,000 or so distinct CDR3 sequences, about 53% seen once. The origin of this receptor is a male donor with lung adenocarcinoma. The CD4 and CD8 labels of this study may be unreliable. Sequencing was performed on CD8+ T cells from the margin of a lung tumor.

Written as DNA, the CDR3 is TGCAGTGCCAACCCCCCTGGGAGGGACAATGAGCAGTTCTTC. This sequence encodes CSANPPGRDNEQFF. The V and J genes are TRBV20-1 and TRBJ2-1, with 7 bases identical to TRBD2. CDR1 DFQATT and CDR2 SNEGSKA come from the germline V gene (reference sequence). The CDR3 extends over 14 amino acids. The J segment lost 5 bases and the V segment lost 6 bases, leaving 10 bases of the junction unmatched.